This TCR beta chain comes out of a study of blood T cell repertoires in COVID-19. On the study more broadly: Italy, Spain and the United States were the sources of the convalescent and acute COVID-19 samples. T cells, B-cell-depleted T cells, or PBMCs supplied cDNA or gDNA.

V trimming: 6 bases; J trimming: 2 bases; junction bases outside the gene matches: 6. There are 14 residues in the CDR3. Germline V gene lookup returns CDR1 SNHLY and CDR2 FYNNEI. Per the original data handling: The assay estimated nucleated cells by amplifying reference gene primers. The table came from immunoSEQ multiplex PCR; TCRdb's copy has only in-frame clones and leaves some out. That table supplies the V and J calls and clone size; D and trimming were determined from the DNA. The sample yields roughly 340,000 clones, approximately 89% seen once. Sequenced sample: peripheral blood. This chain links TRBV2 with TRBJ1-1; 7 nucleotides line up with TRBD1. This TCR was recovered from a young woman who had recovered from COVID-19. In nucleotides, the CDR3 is TGTGCCAGCAGAGAGGACAGGTTTAACACTGAAGCTTTCTTT. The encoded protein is CASREDRFNTEAFF.